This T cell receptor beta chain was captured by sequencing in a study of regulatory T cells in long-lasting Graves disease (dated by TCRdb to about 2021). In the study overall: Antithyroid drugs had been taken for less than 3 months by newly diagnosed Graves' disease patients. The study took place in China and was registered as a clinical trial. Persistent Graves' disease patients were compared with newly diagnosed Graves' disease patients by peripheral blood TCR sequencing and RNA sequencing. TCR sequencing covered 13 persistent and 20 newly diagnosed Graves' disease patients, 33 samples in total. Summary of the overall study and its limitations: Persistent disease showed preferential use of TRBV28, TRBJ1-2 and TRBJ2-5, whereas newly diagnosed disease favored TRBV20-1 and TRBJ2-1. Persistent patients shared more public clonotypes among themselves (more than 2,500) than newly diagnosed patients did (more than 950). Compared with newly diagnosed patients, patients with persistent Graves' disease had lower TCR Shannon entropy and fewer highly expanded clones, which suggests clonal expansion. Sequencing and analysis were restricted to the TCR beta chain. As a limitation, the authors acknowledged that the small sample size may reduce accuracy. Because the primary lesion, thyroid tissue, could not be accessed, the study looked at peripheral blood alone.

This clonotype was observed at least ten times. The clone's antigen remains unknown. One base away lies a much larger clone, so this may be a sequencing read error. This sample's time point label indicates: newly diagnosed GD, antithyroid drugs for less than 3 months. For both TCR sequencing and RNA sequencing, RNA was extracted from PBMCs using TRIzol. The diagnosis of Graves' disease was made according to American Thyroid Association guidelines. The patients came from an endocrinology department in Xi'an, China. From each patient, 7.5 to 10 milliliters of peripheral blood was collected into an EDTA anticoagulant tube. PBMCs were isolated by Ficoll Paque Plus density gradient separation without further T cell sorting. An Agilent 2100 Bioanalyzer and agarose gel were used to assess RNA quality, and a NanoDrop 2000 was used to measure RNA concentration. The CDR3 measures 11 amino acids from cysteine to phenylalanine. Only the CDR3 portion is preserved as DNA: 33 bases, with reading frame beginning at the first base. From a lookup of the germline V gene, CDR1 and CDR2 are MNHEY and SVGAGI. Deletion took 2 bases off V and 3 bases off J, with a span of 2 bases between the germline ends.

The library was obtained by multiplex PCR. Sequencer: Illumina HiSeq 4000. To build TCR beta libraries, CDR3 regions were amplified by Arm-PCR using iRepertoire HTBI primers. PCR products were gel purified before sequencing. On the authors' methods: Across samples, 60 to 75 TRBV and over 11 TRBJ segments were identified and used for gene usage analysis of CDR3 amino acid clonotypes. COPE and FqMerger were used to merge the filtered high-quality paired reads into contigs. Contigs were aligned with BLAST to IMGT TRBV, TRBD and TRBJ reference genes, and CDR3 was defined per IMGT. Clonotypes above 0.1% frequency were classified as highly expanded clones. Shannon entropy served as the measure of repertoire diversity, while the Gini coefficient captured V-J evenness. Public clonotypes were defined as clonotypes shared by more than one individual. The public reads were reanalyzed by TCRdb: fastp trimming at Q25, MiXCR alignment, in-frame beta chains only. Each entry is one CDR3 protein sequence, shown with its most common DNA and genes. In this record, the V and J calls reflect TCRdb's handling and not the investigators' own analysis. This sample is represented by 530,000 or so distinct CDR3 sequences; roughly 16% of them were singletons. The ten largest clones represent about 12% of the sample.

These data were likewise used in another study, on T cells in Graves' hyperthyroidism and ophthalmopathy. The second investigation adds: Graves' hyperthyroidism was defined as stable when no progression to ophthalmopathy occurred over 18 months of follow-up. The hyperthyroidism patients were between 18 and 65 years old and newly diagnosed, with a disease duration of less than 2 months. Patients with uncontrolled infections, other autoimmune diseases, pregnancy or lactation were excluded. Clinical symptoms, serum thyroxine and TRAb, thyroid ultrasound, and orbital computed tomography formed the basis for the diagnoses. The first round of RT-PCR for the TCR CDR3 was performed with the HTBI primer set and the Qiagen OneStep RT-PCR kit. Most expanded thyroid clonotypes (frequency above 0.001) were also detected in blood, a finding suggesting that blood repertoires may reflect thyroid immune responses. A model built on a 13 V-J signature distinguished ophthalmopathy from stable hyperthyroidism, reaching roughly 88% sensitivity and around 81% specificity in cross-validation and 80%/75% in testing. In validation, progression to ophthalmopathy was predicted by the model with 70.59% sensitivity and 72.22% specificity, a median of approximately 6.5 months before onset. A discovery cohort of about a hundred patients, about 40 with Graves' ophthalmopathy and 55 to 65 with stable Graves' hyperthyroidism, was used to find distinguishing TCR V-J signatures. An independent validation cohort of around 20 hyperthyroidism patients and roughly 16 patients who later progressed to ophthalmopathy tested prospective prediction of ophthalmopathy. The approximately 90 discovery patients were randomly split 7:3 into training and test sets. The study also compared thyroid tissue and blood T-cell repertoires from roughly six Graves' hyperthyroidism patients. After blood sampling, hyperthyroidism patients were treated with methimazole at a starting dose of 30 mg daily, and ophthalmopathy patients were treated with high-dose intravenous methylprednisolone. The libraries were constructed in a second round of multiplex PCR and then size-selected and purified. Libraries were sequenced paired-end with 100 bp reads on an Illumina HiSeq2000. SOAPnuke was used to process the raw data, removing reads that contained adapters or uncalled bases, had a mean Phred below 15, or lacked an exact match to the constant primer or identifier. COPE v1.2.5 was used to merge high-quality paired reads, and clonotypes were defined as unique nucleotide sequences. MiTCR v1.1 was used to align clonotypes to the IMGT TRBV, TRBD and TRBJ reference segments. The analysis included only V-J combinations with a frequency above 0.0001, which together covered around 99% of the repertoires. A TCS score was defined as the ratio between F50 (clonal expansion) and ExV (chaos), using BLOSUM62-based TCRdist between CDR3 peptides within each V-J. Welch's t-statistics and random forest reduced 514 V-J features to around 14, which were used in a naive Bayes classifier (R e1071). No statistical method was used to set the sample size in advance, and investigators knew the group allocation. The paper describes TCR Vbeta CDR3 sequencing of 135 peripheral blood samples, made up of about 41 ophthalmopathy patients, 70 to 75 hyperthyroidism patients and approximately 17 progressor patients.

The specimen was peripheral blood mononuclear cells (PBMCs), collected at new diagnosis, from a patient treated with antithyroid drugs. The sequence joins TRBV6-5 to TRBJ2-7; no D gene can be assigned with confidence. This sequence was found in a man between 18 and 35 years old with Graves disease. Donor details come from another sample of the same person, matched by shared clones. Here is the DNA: TGTGCCAGCAGTTACGTCTACGAGCAGTACTTC. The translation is CASSYVYEQYF.